This is a list of T cell receptor beta chains from one sample in a study of graft-versus-host responses after intestinal transplantation. Clones were sequenced by immunoSEQ multiplex PCR, and TCRdb holds only the in-frame ones, with some missing. The data show tens of thousands of clones, roughly 80% seen once. Antigens of these TCRs are unknown. The source was unstimulated CD8+ T cells sorted from spleen or lymph node cells, collected before intestinal transplant. Receptor source: a human donor who received an intestinal transplant. Both conserved end residues are part of each CDR3. D genes are given only for firm matches. Clone size is shown for a subset of rows, as once, few, many or a class of expanded clone.

TRBJ1-2 | TRBV2 | . | . | TGTGCCAGCAGTGAAGTTGCGGGGACGAGTGGGTATGGCTACACCTTC | CASSEVAGTSGYGYTF
TRBJ2-1 | TRBV28 | . | . | TGTGCCAGCAGTTTCGTCAGGGCCAATGAGCAGTTCTTC | CASSFVRANEQFF
TRBJ1-1 | TRBV7-9 | once | . | TGTGCCAGCAGCTTACGGAGAGGGGAAGCTTTCTTT | CASSLRRGEAFF
TRBJ1-5 | TRBV5-3 | . | . | TGTGCCAGAAGCTTTGCACAGGGTATAATGCCGATTTATAGCAATCAGCCCCAGCATTTT | CARSFAQGIMPIYSNQPQHF
TRBJ2-7 | TRBV5-4 | . | . | TGTGCCAGCAGCTTGGTAGAGTCTCCTCACGAGCAGTACTTC | CASSLVESPHEQYF
TRBJ1-1 | TRBV4-1 | . | . | TGCGCCAGCAGCCAAGTCGTAAAAACAGGTGAAGCTTTCTTT | CASSQVVKTGEAFF
TRBJ2-1 | TRBV11-2 | . | TRBD2 | TGTGCCAGCAGCCCGTGGACTAGCGGGGGGCCGGGGGAGCAGTTCTTC | CASSPWTSGGPGEQFF
TRBJ2-3 | TRBV7-3 | . | . | TGTGCCAGCAGCCGATCAGCTGTCACAGATACGCAGTATTTT | CASSRSAVTDTQYF
TRBJ1-2 | TRBV2 | once | . | TGTGCCAGCAGTGATAGATTACAGGTGACGCCCTTATTAGCTAACTATGGCTACACCTTC | CASSDRLQVTPLLANYGYTF
TRBJ1-4 | TRBV30 | . | . | TGTGCCTGGAGTGAAGGTCATGCTAATGAAAAACTGTTTTTT | CAWSEGHANEKLFF
TRBJ1-2 | TRBV30 | . | . | TGTGCCTGGAGGCCCGGGGGCGCCCCTGGCTACACCTTC | CAWRPGGAPGYTF
TRBJ2-2 | TRBV15 | . | . | TGTGCCACCAGCACGGATGGCGGGGAGCTGTTTTTT | CATSTDGGELFF
TRBJ1-5 | TRBV5-1 | few | . | TGCGCCAGCAGCTCAAGGGTTGGGGGATGGCCCCAGCATTTT | CASSSRVGGWPQHF
TRBJ1-4 | TRBV6-1 | . | . | TGTGCCAGCAGTAATCCGGCCTCTGGGGTGTTTTTT | CASSNPASGVFF
TRBJ2-1 | TRBV9 | . | . | TGTGCCAGCACTCCTGAGGCCCGAAGCTCCTACAATGAGCAGTTCTTC | CASTPEARSSYNEQFF
TRBJ1-5 | TRBV6-5 | . | . | TGTGCCAGCAGTTACTCTTGGGAGGGTAGCAATCAGCCCCAGCATTTT | CASSYSWEGSNQPQHF
TRBJ2-3 | TRBV5-6 | . | . | TGTGCCAGCAGCTCCGGACCAGATACGCAGTATTTT | CASSSGPDTQYF
TRBJ2-5 | TRBV9 | once | TRBD2 | TGTGCCAGCAGCCCCCTCGCGGGACTAGGACAAGAGACCCAGTACTTC | CASSPLAGLGQETQYF
TRBJ2-1 | TRBV5-6 | . | . | TGTGCCAGCAGCTTGCTGGGTCTTGGGAACAATGAGCAGTTCTTC | CASSLLGLGNNEQFF
TRBJ1-5 | TRBV6-6 | . | . | TGTGCCAGCAGTTACTCTGTTAGGAATCAGCCCCAGCATTTT | CASSYSVRNQPQHF
TRBJ1-3 | TRBV4-1 | . | TRBD1 | TGCGCCAGCAGCCCCAGGGGGCCGGTCCCACGAAACACCATATATTTT | CASSPRGPVPRNTIYF
TRBJ2-5 | TRBV9 | . | TRBD2 | TGTGCCAGCAGCGTAGCGGGAGGCGGGGGGGCGGTTGAGACCCAGTACTTC | CASSVAGGGGAVETQYF
TRBJ2-7 | TRBV5-4 | few | . | TGTGCCAGCAGCCCAACCGTGGGCGGCGAGCAGTACTTC | CASSPTVGGEQYF
TRBJ1-6 | TRBV2 | . | . | TGTGCCAGCAGTGAATCCGGAAGCTCCTATAATTCACCCCTCCACTTT | CASSESGSSYNSPLHF
TRBJ2-3 | TRBV9 | . | TRBD2 | TGTGCCAGCAGCATCGGGGGGGCCGTGGATACGCAGTATTTT | CASSIGGAVDTQYF
TRBJ1-2 | TRBV6-6 | . | . | TGTGCCAGCAGTTACTCGGAGGGCAACTATGGCTACACCTTC | CASSYSEGNYGYTF
TRBJ2-7 | TRBV7-9 | . | . | TGTGCCAGCAGCTTTGGGACCATACACTACGAGCAGTACTTC | CASSFGTIHYEQYF
TRBJ1-5 | TRBV2 | . | . | TGTGCCAGCAGTTCAGATCCGGCAAGGAATCAGCCCCAGCATTTT | CASSSDPARNQPQHF
TRBJ2-7 | TRBV13 | . | TRBD2 | TGTGCCAGCAGAACTAGCGGGGGGTTCTACGAGCAGTACTTC | CASRTSGGFYEQYF
TRBJ2-3 | TRBV7-9 | . | TRBD2 | TGTGCCAGCAGCTATCCGACTAGCGGCACAGATACGCAGTATTTT | CASSYPTSGTDTQYF
TRBJ1-1 | TRBV4-1 | . | . | TGCGCCAGCAGCCAAGATAGGTGGGGGAAAAGGACTGAAGCTTTCTTT | CASSQDRWGKRTEAFF
TRBJ2-7 | TRBV6-6 | . | . | TGTGCCAGCAGTTACTCGGCGGACTACGAGCAGTACTTC | CASSYSADYEQYF
TRBJ2-5 | TRBV21-1 | . | . | TGTGCCAGCATCCTTTCGCGGGGCTGGGACCAAGAGACCCAGTACTTC | CASILSRGWDQETQYF
TRBJ2-2 | TRBV29-1 | once | . | TGCAGCGTTGACCGCAGGTCCGGGGAGCTGTTTTTT | CSVDRRSGELFF
TRBJ2-7 | TRBV11-1 | . | . | TGTGCCAGCAGCCTACGGGGGTACGAGCAGTACTTC | CASSLRGYEQYF
TRBJ1-1 | TRBV6-1 | . | . | TGTGCCAGCAGTGACAGGGGCGGCTGGGTCACTGAAGCTTTCTTT | CASSDRGGWVTEAFF
TRBJ2-7 | TRBV28 | once | . | TGTGCCAGCAGTTTAACGGAGGGGCCGATCTACGAGCAGTACTTC | CASSLTEGPIYEQYF
TRBJ2-3 | TRBV5-1 | . | . | TGCGCCAGCAGCTCCGGGACAAGAAACACAGATACGCAGTATTTT | CASSSGTRNTDTQYF
TRBJ1-1 | TRBV4-1 | . | TRBD1 | TGCGCCAGCAGCCAAAGGGGACAGTCCGAAGCTTTCTTT | CASSQRGQSEAFF
TRBJ2-3 | TRBV7-2 | once | . | TGTGCCAGCAGCTTGATCGGGTCTTACACAGATACGCAGTATTTT | CASSLIGSYTDTQYF
TRBJ2-1 | TRBV5-4 | . | . | TGTGCCAGCAGCTTACGGAACTCCTACAATGAGCAGTTCTTC | CASSLRNSYNEQFF
TRBJ2-3 | TRBV2 | . | . | TGTGCCAGCAGTGAAGCCCTTGCAGATACCACAGATACGCAGTATTTT | CASSEALADTTDTQYF
TRBJ2-2 | TRBV27 | . | . | TGTGCCAGCAGTCTCCGGGCCACCGGGGAGCTGTTTTTT | CASSLRATGELFF
TRBJ1-3 | TRBV4-1 | . | TRBD1 | TGCGCCAGCAGCCAACGGGACAGCCAATACTCTGGAAACACCATATATTTT | CASSQRDSQYSGNTIYF
TRBJ2-7 | TRBV14 | once | TRBD2 | TGTGCCAGCAGTTGGCGGGGGATCTCCTACGAGCAGTACTTC | CASSWRGISYEQYF
TRBJ2-7 | TRBV27 | . | . | TGTGCCAGCAGTAGGAGTCCTACCTACGAGCAGTACTTC | CASSRSPTYEQYF
TRBJ2-5 | TRBV2 | . | TRBD1 | TGTGCCAGCAGCGAAGTAGGGACAGGGGGACAAGAGACCCAGTACTTC | CASSEVGTGGQETQYF
TRBJ1-2 | TRBV6-6 | . | TRBD1 | TGTGCCAGCAGTTACGCTGGGGACAGGAATGGCTACACCTTC | CASSYAGDRNGYTF